The clone carrying this TCR beta chain was observed a single time. Antigen specificity is unknown. This record comes from a study of shared clonotypes between healthy human individuals. In the study overall: The donors, two women and a few men, were aged 18 to 49. Study observations and caveats: Relative to their counterparts shared across all four donors, non-shared clonotypes exhibited diminished generation probabilities. Among a handful of donors, approximately 5.4% of naive CD4 clonotypes were found in common.

Profiling relied on immunoSEQ multiplex PCR, and the TCRdb table lists in-frame clones only, not all of them. Of some 2,100,000 clones listed, 95% are singletons. The CDR3 is 14 residues long. V lost 3 bases to trimming and J lost 4 bases, with 11 bases between them. Per germline, CDR1 SGHRS and CDR2 YFSETQ. The source material was naive CD4+ T cells sorted from blood. Indicated subset: CD45RA+ positively selected. V usage is TRBV5-1 and J usage is TRBJ1-3, with D unclear. The clonotype was recovered from a man younger than 35 in good health. CDR3 loop: CASSSREKGNTIYF. The CDR3 nucleotides are TGCGCCAGCAGCTCCCGGGAGAAAGGAAACACCATATATTTT.